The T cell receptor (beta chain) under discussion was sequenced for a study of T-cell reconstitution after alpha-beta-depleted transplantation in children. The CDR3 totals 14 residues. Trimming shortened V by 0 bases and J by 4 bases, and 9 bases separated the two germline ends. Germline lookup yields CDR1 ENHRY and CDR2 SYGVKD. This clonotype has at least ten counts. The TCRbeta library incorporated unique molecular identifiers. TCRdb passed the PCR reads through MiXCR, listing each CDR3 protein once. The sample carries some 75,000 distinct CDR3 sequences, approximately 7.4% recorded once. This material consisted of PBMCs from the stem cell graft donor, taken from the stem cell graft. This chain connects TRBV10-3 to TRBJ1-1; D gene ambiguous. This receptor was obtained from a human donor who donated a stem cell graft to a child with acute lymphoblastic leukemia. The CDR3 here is CAISESTASTEAFF. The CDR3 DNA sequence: TGTGCCATCAGTGAGTCTACCGCGTCCACTGAAGCTTTCTTT.